This T cell receptor beta chain was documented in a study of blood T cell repertoires in COVID-19 (dated by TCRdb to between 2020 and 2021). The study in broad terms: The collaborator samples originated in the United States, Italy and Spain and spanned the acute and convalescent phases of COVID-19. A freely available public database, intended as a resource for researchers studying the immune response to SARS-CoV-2, is where the repertoires were released. Subjects who had been exposed to COVID-19, were actively infected with it, or had recovered from it provided the deeply sampled blood TCRbeta repertoires that made up the dataset. The samples were drawn from two sources: the first 160 participants of the ongoing ImmuneRACE study, and 1,000 to 1,500 subjects contributed by 6 global collaborators. Where HLA class I and class II types were available, the types were taken from metadata supplied by the sample provider, not from assay-based typing. Sample metadata almost always included a de-identified subject ID, COVID-19 status, age in years and sex. The material from the prospective study consisted of cDNA or gDNA derived from T cells, B-cell-depleted T cells, or PBMCs.

A remark on this clone: Its binding antigen is unknown. No quality values exist for individual bases; no much larger clone is one base distant.

V lost 5 bases and J lost 3 bases; the stretch between them is 11 bases long. Spanning cysteine to phenylalanine, the CDR3 consists of 14 amino acids. Of all the DNA, just the CDR3 is kept, 42 bases in frame from base 1. Looking up the germline V gene yields CDR1 MNHEY and CDR2 SVGAGI. Overall study outcomes, separate from this receptor: Clinical and demographic metadata were provided uncurated, with the amount varying by source and participant.

One collaborating source in Seattle enrolled patients during active infection and followed them longitudinally through the course of disease. Each collaborating institution followed its own protocols to collect whole blood in K2EDTA tubes. For TCRbeta analysis, collaborators shipped samples in one of three forms: frozen whole blood, isolated PBMCs, or DNA extracted from either of those sample types. TCRbeta CDR3 regions were amplified from genomic DNA by means of the immunoSEQ Assay, a bias-controlled multiplex PCR. In the source study's methods: The number of nucleated cells in each sample was estimated from the amplification of reference gene primers within the assay. To quantify the absolute abundance of each unique TCRbeta CDR3 rearrangement, sequence reads were collapsed and filtered. For each sample, productive Simpson clonality was calculated by taking the square root of Simpson's diversity index across productive rearrangements. Imported from immuneACCESS, the table was reduced by TCRdb to in-frame sequences with V and J called. These copies leave out some clones; in studies compared against another copy, an unresolved V gene accounts for under half, and the cause of the remainder is not known. From that table come the V and J calls and clone size; the DNA was used to work out D and trimming. This sample has roughly 500,000 clones in its table, and roughly 89% of those were observed once. Approximately 0.9% of the sample is held by the ten biggest clonotypes.

The sequence was collected from a man younger than 30 with COVID-19, enrolled during active disease. The sequence joins TRBV6-5 to TRBJ1-5; the D segment could be TRBD1, given 5 matching bases. The sequenced material came from peripheral blood. The CDR3 sequence is CASSHDRINQPQHF. The DNA reads as follows: TGTGCCAGCAGTCACGACAGAATCAATCAGCCCCAGCATTTT.